The 2 T cell receptor beta chains given below trace back to one sample, sequenced in a study of blood T cell repertoires in COVID-19 (dated by TCRdb to 2020 to 2022). The method behind the library was the immunoSEQ multiplex PCR assay. TCRdb stores this immuneACCESS table with in-frame sequences only. Part of the clones is absent; in the studies checked, under half of the shortfall reflects unresolved V genes, and no reason is known for the rest. The sample profile shows 150,000 to 200,000 clones; about 92% of them were found once. In total, the top ten clones hold 15% to 20% of the sample. The sequenced material came from peripheral blood. Every receptor here comes from a man aged 60 to 75 with active or convalescent COVID-19.

The chain employs TRBV18 and TRBJ2-3, with a tentative D call TRBD2 (6 bases). The CDR3 loop spans 15 amino acids. Trimming cost V 6 bases and J 3 bases, with 16 bases left between them. CDR1 is KGHSH and CDR2 is LQKENI in the germline V gene. The CDR3 DNA is TGTGCCAGCTCCGGAGCGGGCCGGGGTACAGATACGCAGTATTTT. It encodes CASSGAGRGTDTQYF.

This chain's CDR3 is CASSRTGAKQNTEAFF. The CDR3 coding sequence is TGTGCCAGCAGTCGAACAGGGGCAAAGCAGAACACTGAAGCTTTCTTT. This sequence joins TRBV7-9 and TRBJ1-1; the match to TRBD1 covers 7 bases. Germline V gene sequence: CDR1 SEHNR, CDR2 FQNEAQ (reference sequence). J lost 1 base, V lost 6 bases, and 11 bases had no gene match. This CDR3 contains 16 residues.